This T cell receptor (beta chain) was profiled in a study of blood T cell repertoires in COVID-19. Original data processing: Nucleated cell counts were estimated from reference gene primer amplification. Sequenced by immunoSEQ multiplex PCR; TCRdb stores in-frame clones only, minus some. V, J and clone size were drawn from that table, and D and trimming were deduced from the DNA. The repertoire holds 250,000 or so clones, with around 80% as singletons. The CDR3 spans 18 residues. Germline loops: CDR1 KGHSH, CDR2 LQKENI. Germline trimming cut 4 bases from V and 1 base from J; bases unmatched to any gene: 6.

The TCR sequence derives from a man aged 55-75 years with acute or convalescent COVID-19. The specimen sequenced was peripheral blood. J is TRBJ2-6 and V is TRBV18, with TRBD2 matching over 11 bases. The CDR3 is CASSLRTSGLSGANVLTF. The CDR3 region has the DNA TGTGCCAGCTCACTCCGGACTAGCGGGTTGTCTGGGGCCAACGTCCTGACTTTC.